Presented here are 31 T cell receptor delta chains from one specimen sequenced in a study of γδ T cells in repeated Plasmodium falciparum infection. TCRdb reanalysed the multiplex PCR reads with CATT. The sample consists of 50,000 or so delta-chain clones, about 1.6% of them appearing once. Flow sorting of PBMC yielded separate Vgamma9/Vdelta2+ and Vdelta2-negative gammadelta T cell populations for bulk repertoire analysis. The sequencing input was gamma-delta T cells from blood. The receptor set was obtained from a pool of human donors (malaria-infected and uninfected, not separated).

This clone was counted only a few times. A much more abundant neighbour one base away suggests this may be a read error. Other DNA variants within this sample encode the same CDR3. The chain joins TRDV1 to TRDJ4; D remains unclear. No J segment appears in TCRdb, so it was assigned here by matching the sequence to germline. Per the germline V gene, CDR1 is TSWWSYY and CDR2 is QGS. This CDR3 is 19 amino acids long. Trimming pared 3 bases from V and 6 bases from J, leaving 32 bases between. In DNA form, the CDR3 reads TGTGCTCTTGGGGACCACCCCACTAAGAGGGGTCCCGGTGGGCTGTCCCTGATCTTT. Encoded protein: CALGDHPTKRGPGGLSLIF.

This clone occurred a few times. The protein TCRdb gives is from a much larger clone and does not agree with this DNA's translation at residue 3, likely a read error; the protein shown here comes from the DNA. The gene calls are TRDV2 and TRDJ1; no clear D. In the absence of a J gene in TCRdb, the DNA was matched to germline to assign it here. This CDR3 has 15 amino acids. Germline V gene data show CDR1 as GEAIGNYY and CDR2 as EKD. The DNA of the CDR3 is TGTGCCCGTGACTCGTTGGAGTGGACCACCGATAAACTCATCTTT. Residues: CARDSLEWTTDKLIF.

This clone was seen only a few times. The TCRdb record carries a much larger clone's protein, which differs from this DNA's translation at residue 14; a read error is the likely cause, and the protein listed here is the DNA translation. This chain joins TRDV1 and TRDJ1; unclear D gene. Germline V lookup: CDR1 TSWWSYY, CDR2 QGS. CDR3 length: 16 amino acids. CDR3 sequence: CALGKFFVSYTDKPIF. Written as DNA, the CDR3 is TGTGCTCTTGGAAAGTTCTTCGTCTCGTACACCGATAAACCCATCTTT.

Comment on this clone: One base separates it from a far larger clone, so it is likely a read error. In the same sample, other DNA sequences code for this CDR3. The chain is built from TRDV3 and TRDJ1; 11 bases line up with TRDD3. The germline gives CDR1 TVYSNPD, CDR2 GDNSRS (reference sequence). The trim removed 4 bases at V and 0 bases at J, leaving 31 bases unmatched. The CDR3 has 23 amino acids. The CDR3 spells CASTEGLPTRWGIRFQNTDKLIF. In DNA form, the CDR3 reads TGTGCCTCTACTGAAGGCCTTCCTACGCGGTGGGGGATACGCTTTCAGAACACCGATAAACTCATCTTT.

A word on this clone: TCRdb pairs this DNA with a much larger clone's protein that differs at residue 5, likely a read error; the protein shown was translated from the DNA. The gene calls are TRDV1 and TRDJ1, with no clear D. There are 16 residues in the CDR3. Germline V gene lookup returns CDR1 TSWWSYY and CDR2 QGS. Trimming left V 6 bases short and J 0 bases short, with 17 bases between. The CDR3 here is CALGRFFVSYTDKLIF. The CDR3 DNA reads as TGTGCTCTTGGAAGGTTCTTCGTCTCGTACACCGATAAACTCATCTTT.

This clone was counted a few times. The TCRdb record carries a much larger clone's protein, which differs from this DNA's translation at residue 16; a read error is the likely cause, and the protein listed here is the DNA translation. This chain joins TRDV2 and TRDJ1, with 12 bases aligning to TRDD3. CDR1 and CDR2 from the germline V gene are GEAIGNYY and EKD. This CDR3 is built from 19 residues. CDR3 sequence: CACDSQITGGYPDTDELIF. The CDR3 bases are TGTGCCTGTGACTCCCAGATTACTGGGGGATACCCTGACACCGATGAACTCATCTTT.

To note about this clone: A read error is likely here: a far larger clone is one base away. Other DNA sequences within the sample encode an identical CDR3. The chain carries TRDV1 and TRDJ1; maybe TRDD3 (5 bases). Matching the DNA to germline supplied the J gene, which TCRdb does not give. Germline loops: CDR1 TSWWSYY, CDR2 QGS. V lost 6 bases and J 5 bases, leaving 25 bases between the germline ends. The CDR3 sequence is 17 residues long. The CDR3 sequence: CALGDFPSSWETDKLIF. The DNA of the CDR3 is TGTGCTCTTGGAGATTTCCCGTCCTCCTGGGAAACAGATAAACTCATCTTT.

This clone was seen ten or more times. Distinct nucleotide sequences in the sample also encode this CDR3. V gene TRDV1 combines with J gene TRDJ1; 9 positions agree with TRDD3. Trimming cost V 3 bases and J 6 bases; bases outside gene matches: 20. Germline assignment: CDR1 TSWWSYY and CDR2 QGS. The CDR3 spans 19 residues. This CDR3 is CALGDHGVGLGDPQNKLIF. As DNA, the CDR3 is TGTGCTCTTGGGGACCACGGGGTCGGGCTGGGGGATCCCCAAAATAAACTCATCTTT.

This clone showed up just a few times. This sequence is one base from a far larger clone and is likely a read error. Other DNA sequences in this specimen translate into the identical CDR3. V is TRDV1 and J is TRDJ1, with 7 bases matching TRDD3. The J gene is not listed in TCRdb, so it was assigned here from a DNA match to germline. Looked up from germline, CDR1 is TSWWSYY and CDR2 is QGS. CDR3 length: 17 residues. V shed 0 bases, J shed 8 bases, and the junction held 15 bases outside the gene matches. The DNA of the CDR3 is TGTGCTCTTGGGGAACTTCCAACGGGGGATGGATCTGACAAACTCATCTTT. Protein product: CALGELPTGDGSDKLIF.

This clone was observed a handful of times. The protein TCRdb gives is from a much larger clone and does not agree with this DNA's translation at residue 14, likely a read error; the protein shown here comes from the DNA. The chain carries TRDV2 and TRDJ1, with a tentative D call TRDD1 (5 bases). The J gene was missing in TCRdb and was found by matching the end of the DNA to germline. The CDR3 contains 21 residues. The V gene's germline CDR1 is GEAIGNYY and CDR2 EKD. The V and J ends lost 3 bases and 0 bases respectively, with 31 bases between them. CDR3: CACDLIWEIGRGWRYTDKLIF. For the CDR3, the DNA is TGTGCCTGTGACCTAATTTGGGAAATTGGGAGGGGCTGGAGGTACACCGATAAACTCATCTTT.

About this clone: A far larger clone is only one base removed, so a read error is likely. This specimen includes other DNA sequences encoding the same CDR3. The rearrangement links TRDV1 to TRDJ1, with TRDD3 identical over 7 bases. Germline matching of the DNA provided the J gene here, since TCRdb leaves it blank. Germline values: CDR1 TSWWSYY, CDR2 QGS. This CDR3 has 17 residues. CDR3 sequence (DNA): TGTGCACTTGGGGGAATAGGGGGGGATCTGTACACCGATAAACTCATCTTT. Translating gives CALGGIGGDLYTDKLIF.

By share, this clone counts as medium-sized (0.01 to 0.1%). The chain combines TRDV1 with TRDJ1; D is perhaps TRDD2 (5 bases). The CDR3 totals 19 residues. Trimming pared 4 bases from V and 4 bases from J, leaving 28 bases between. Germline values: CDR1 TSWWSYY, CDR2 QGS. CDR3 DNA: TGTGCTCTTGGGGGACGACCCCCTACACAACTCGTACAGGGCGATAAACTCATCTTT. Protein product: CALGGRPPTQLVQGDKLIF.

A word on this clone: A far larger clone is one nucleotide away, so this likely arose from a read error. In the same sample, other DNA sequences code for this CDR3. The chain employs TRDV1 and TRDJ1; tentatively, D is TRDD3 (6 bases). The J gene, missing from TCRdb, was assigned here through DNA to germline matching. Germline CDR1 reads TSWWSYY; CDR2 reads QGS. The CDR3 loop spans 17 amino acids. Trimming stripped 5 bases from V and 0 bases from J, with 19 bases between. The CDR3 sequence: CALGTSTNWENTDKLIF. The DNA for the CDR3 is TGTGCTCTTGGGACCTCTACAAACTGGGAGAACACCGATAAACTCATCTTT.

This clone was picked up a small number of times. A far larger clone lies a single base away; this is likely a read error. In the same sample, other DNA sequences code for this CDR3. This chain connects TRDV3 to TRDJ1; TRDD3 matches at 12 bases. The germline CDR1 and CDR2 sequences are TVYSNPD and GDNSRS (reference sequence). This CDR3 is 17 amino acids long. Trimming removed 4 bases from V and 0 bases from J; junction bases left unmatched: 12. For the CDR3, the DNA is TGTGCCTGCCCAGCCCCGTACTGGGGGATACACACCGATAAACTCATCTTT. This translates into CACPAPYWGIHTDKLIF.

This clone has only a few counts. A single base is all that separates this from a far larger clone, so a read error is likely. The sample has other DNA sequences that encode this CDR3 too. The genes are TRDV1 and TRDJ1, with a tentative D call TRDD2 (6 bases). The CDR3 covers 25 residues. The germline CDR1 and CDR2 sequences are TSWWSYY and QGS. The CDR3, as DNA: TGTGCTCTTGGGGAAAGTACTGAACAGGCTACGTCCTACCCTCACTGGTATATGGGCACCGATAAGCTCATCTTT. Protein sequence: CALGESTEQATSYPHWYMGTDKLIF.

A few counts support this clone. It is likely a read error: a sequence one base away is far more abundant. This sample also contains other DNA sequences that code for the same CDR3. The V and J genes are TRDV3 and TRDJ1; possible D gene TRDD2, 6 bases. V gave up 0 bases and J gave up 0 bases, with 32 bases separating them. The CDR3 spans 21 residues. Looked up from germline, CDR1 is TVYSNPD and CDR2 is GDNSRS (reference sequence). In nucleotides, the CDR3 is TGTGCCTTTAGAGCGCCTTCCCCCCTGGGTGCCATATGGGCGTACACCGATAAACTCATCTTT. It translates to CAFRAPSPLGAIWAYTDKLIF.

The sample holds a few counts of this clone. This likely traces to a read error, being one base from a far larger clone. The sample carries other DNA sequences with the same CDR3. CDR3 in DNA: TGTGCTCTTGGGCCTTTCCTCTCCTCCGTACGAGTCTCTTACACCGATAAACTCATCTTT. Translation: CALGPFLSSVRVSYTDKLIF. This chain joins TRDV1 and TRDJ1; possible D gene TRDD2, 5 bases. The V end was cut by 5 bases, the J end by 0 bases, with 28 bases between. This CDR3 is built from 20 residues. Per the germline V gene, CDR1 is TSWWSYY and CDR2 is QGS.

This clone was detected only a few times. Just one base apart from a much larger clone, this may be a read error. The same CDR3 arises from other DNA sequences in this sample as well. The J segment was not called; the V segment is TRDV1; the listed D gene, TRDD3, was not tested against the DNA. Germline V lookup: CDR1 TSWWSYY, CDR2 QGS. The CDR3 covers 19 residues. CDR3 sequence reads: CALGVLLPGDKSDTDKLIF. The CDR3 DNA reads TGTGCTCTTGGGGTCCTGCTTCCGGGGGATAAGAGTGACACCGATAAACTCATCTTC.

As regards this clone: The translation of this DNA and the TCRdb protein of a much larger clone differ at residue 16, probably owing to a read error; the protein shown here is translated from the DNA. The V gene is TRDV1; the J gene was not called; the table's TRDD3 call for D was not verified on the DNA. The CDR3 totals 18 residues. Germline CDR1 TSWWSYY, CDR2 QGS. The CDR3 DNA reads as TGTGCTCTTGGGGGCGTCTCGCACTGGGGGATACTTGGCGATAAACCCATCTTT. It encodes CALGGVSHWGILGDKPIF.

This clone was counted a few times. The TCRdb protein, from a much larger clone, departs from this DNA's translation at residue 8, likely by read error; the protein shown derives from the DNA. The CDR3 DNA reads as TGTGCTCTTGGGGAGAGGCACCTCGTCTCTTACACCGATAAACTCATCTTT. Translated, it gives CALGERHLVSYTDKLIF. The chain employs TRDV1 and TRDJ1; D unresolved. V lost 3 bases, J lost 0 bases, and 17 bases lay in between. Per the germline V gene, CDR1 is TSWWSYY and CDR2 is QGS. This CDR3 is built from 17 residues.

There are a few counts of this clone. The amino acid sequence in TCRdb belongs to a much larger clone and departs from this DNA's translation at residue 14, likely a sequencing read error; the sequence shown is translated from the DNA. The rearrangement joins TRDV1 to TRDJ1, with D tentatively TRDD3 (5 bases). The CDR3 is 17 residues long. Per the germline V gene, CDR1 is TSWWSYY and CDR2 is QGS. The germline V and J ends were trimmed by 2 bases and 11 bases, with 27 bases remaining between them. CDR3 bases: TGTGCTCTTGGGGAATCAAACTCTGGGATCCTTTCCGATATGCTCATCTTT. As protein: CALGESNSGILSDMLIF.

Many counts were recorded for this clone. A far larger clone is a single base away, which makes a read error likely. The same CDR3 can be traced to other DNA sequences in this sample. The V and J genes are TRDV2 and TRDJ3; a weak D match, TRDD3 (5 bases). The J gene is absent in TCRdb and was assigned here via DNA matching to germline. CDR3 length: 19 amino acids. Germline V gives CDR1 GEAIGNYY, CDR2 EKD. CDR3 sequence (DNA): TGTGCCTGTGACGCCGTGCGGACTTTAAGCTCCTGGGACACCCGGCAGATGTTTTTC. Translated: CACDAVRTLSSWDTRQMFF.

This clone was seen at least ten times. The chain combines TRDV1 with TRDJ1; 13 positions match TRDD3. Germline V gene sequence: CDR1 TSWWSYY, CDR2 QGS. V was pared by 4 bases and J by 0 bases, with 29 bases of the junction left unmatched. The CDR3 contains 25 residues. In nucleotides, the CDR3 is TGTGCTCTTGGGGTCCAGAACGCCTTCCTCCTAACCGCCTACTGGGGGATACGCTACACCGATAAACTCATCTTT. Translation: CALGVQNAFLLTAYWGIRYTDKLIF.

This clone was detected only a few times. It differs at one base from a far larger clone, so likely a read error. Other DNA variants within this sample encode the same CDR3. The J gene is TRDJ2, the V gene TRDV1; 9 nucleotides agree with TRDD3. In the absence of a J gene in TCRdb, the DNA was matched to germline to assign it here. From germline, CDR1 is TSWWSYY and CDR2 QGS. The CDR3 extends over 26 amino acids. V dropped 3 bases and J dropped 0; count of bases not matched to a gene: 32. For the CDR3, the DNA is TGTGCTCTTGGGGAGCTAGGATGGACAAAGTTCCTATCGGACTGGGGGAGACAAACTTTGACAGCACAACTCTTCTTT. This encodes CALGELGWTKFLSDWGRQTLTAQLFF.

As to this clone: One end of the junction varies from germline; a read error may be responsible. This sequence joins TRDV1 and TRDJ1; 12 nucleotides match TRDD3. The CDR3 spans 23 residues. The V gene's germline CDR1 is TSWWSYY and CDR2 QGS. Here the CDR3 reads CALGELTRPAILLGDTYPDKLIF. In DNA, the CDR3 is TGTGCCCTTGGGGAACTTACCCGCCCAGCCATTTTACTGGGGGATACTTATCCCGATAAACTCATCTTT.

As concerns this clone: Translating this DNA gives a protein that differs at residue 9 from the TCRdb one, which belongs to a much larger clone; a read error is likely, and the protein shown is this translation. The chain carries TRDV2 and TRDJ1; the D is unclear. No J segment appears in TCRdb, so it was assigned here by matching the sequence to germline. Trimming removed 2 bases from V and 6 bases from J, with 12 bases in between. Germline-derived CDR1 and CDR2 are GEAIGNYY and EKD. CDR3 length: 13 residues. The CDR3 DNA is TGTGCCTGTGACAGTGTAGGAGTCAATAAACTCATCTTT. Protein product: CACDSVGVNKLIF.

This clone was observed a few times. TCRdb shows a much larger clone's protein in place of this DNA's translation, and the two differ at residue 14, likely through a read error; the protein shown is translated from the DNA. No call exists for the J gene, whereas the V gene is TRDV1; the tabulated D call, TRDD3, remains unverified against the DNA. The CDR3 is 16 residues long. Germline CDR1 is TSWWSYY and CDR2 is QGS. The DNA of the CDR3 is TGTGCTCTTGGGGATCCCGGCATCCTATACACCGATAAACACATCTTT. Translating gives CALGDPGILYTDKHIF.

This clone has more than one count but fewer than ten. The TCRdb protein comes from a much larger clone and disagrees with this DNA's translation at residue 16, likely due to a read error; the protein given here is derived from the DNA. The V and J genes are TRDV1 and TRDJ1; 13 bases align to TRDD3. Per germline, CDR1 TSWWSYY and CDR2 QGS. This CDR3 is built from 21 residues. V shed 5 bases and J 3 bases; nucleotides not matched to a gene: 21. CDR3 in DNA: TGTGCTCTTGGGCTTACTCGACGTAATAACTGGGGGATACGGTACGCCGATAAACTCATCTTT. Translating it yields CALGLTRRNNWGIRYADKLIF.

The sample holds a few counts of this clone. TCRdb lists the protein of a much larger clone for this DNA, which differs at residue 17, so this is likely a read error; the protein given here is translated from the DNA itself. The rearrangement links TRDV1 to TRDJ1; possibly TRDD3 for D (8 bases). The J gene, absent from TCRdb, was called here by matching the DNA to germline. V shed 3 bases and J shed 2 bases, with 40 bases lying between them. The CDR3 has 24 residues. Germline-derived CDR1 and CDR2 are TSWWSYY and QGS. DNA of the CDR3: TGTGCTCTTGGGGATCGCAAGGCCTTCCTTTCCTCGTACTGGGGGTCCCTAGGAACCGATAAACTCATCTTT. Translating gives CALGDRKAFLSSYWGSLGTDKLIF.

About this clone itself: The protein recorded in TCRdb matches a much larger clone and deviates from this DNA's translation at residue 6, suggesting a read error; the protein here is obtained by translating the DNA. The chain links TRDV1 to TRDJ1; TRDD3 matches 13 bases. The J gene comes from matching the DNA to germline here; TCRdb lacks it. V dropped 2 bases and J dropped 0; count of bases not matched to a gene: 21. The CDR3 loop spans 23 amino acids. Germline values: CDR1 TSWWSYY, CDR2 QGS. Here the CDR3 reads CALGEDPSHVLGDTPVYTDKLIF. CDR3 coding DNA: TGTGCTCTTGGGGAAGACCCCTCCCACGTACTGGGGGATACGCCAGTGTACACCGATAAACTCATCTTT.

This clone was detected a few times. This DNA translates differently at residue 18 from the TCRdb protein, which is that of a much larger clone; a read error is likely, and the protein shown is the DNA's own translation. The rearrangement joins TRDV1 to TRDJ1; 7 bases match TRDD3. The J gene is absent in TCRdb and was assigned here via DNA matching to germline. V lost 0 bases, J lost 1 base, and 29 bases stayed unmatched. This CDR3 has 24 amino acids. Germline V CDR1 and CDR2: TSWWSYY, QGS. This CDR3 is CALGELEFYLFRGGIHHVTDKLIF. The CDR3 DNA reads TGTGCTCTTGGGGAACTCGAGTTTTACCTGTTCAGAGGTGGGATACACCACGTCACCGATAAACTCATCTTT.